The TCR beta chain under discussion was sequenced for a study of blood T cell repertoires in COVID-19. Study summary: Samples of COVID-19 (acute and convalescent) were obtained from the United States, Italy and Spain. From T cells, B-cell-depleted T cells, or PBMCs came the material, which was cDNA or gDNA.

V was clipped by 1 base and J by 3 bases; unmatched bases: 1. The germline gives CDR1 LNHDA, CDR2 SQIVND (reference sequence). The CDR3 sequence is 15 residues long. As handled by the study authors: Amplification of reference gene primers provided the estimated nucleated cell counts. Sequencing used immunoSEQ multiplex PCR; TCRdb keeps in-frame clones, though not all of them. The V and J calls and clone size come from that table; D and trimming were worked out from the DNA. Of 200,000 to 300,000 clones listed, 91% are singletons. Those enrolled in Seattle joined during active infection and were followed longitudinally afterward.

The source is a person aged 18-30 years with COVID-19, enrolled during active disease. The V gene is TRBV19, the J gene TRBJ2-1; 9 bases are a match to TRBD2. The sample was peripheral blood. CDR3 residues: CASSIVAGDYNEQFF. The DNA for the CDR3 is TGTGCCAGTAGTATAGTAGCGGGAGACTACAATGAGCAGTTCTTC. The whole variable domain, filled in from reference TRBV19 and TRBJ2-1, reads DGGITQSPKYLFRKEGQNVTLSCEQNLNHDAMYWYRQDPGQGLRLIYYSQIVNDFQKGDIAEGYSVSREKKESFPLTVTSAQKNPTAFYLCASSIVAGDYNEQFFGPGTRLTVL.